The 21 T cell receptor beta chains listed next were all sequenced from one sample in a study of cytomegalovirus exposure and HLA in healthy donors. The data were produced by immunoSEQ multiplex PCR, yet TCRdb's version contains in-frame clones alone and is incomplete. The repertoire holds around 110,000 clones, about 88% seen once, with about 2% in the top ten. The sequenced sample consisted of PBMCs. The receptors were sampled from a woman aged 18-35 years in good health and CMV-seropositive.

This clone was recorded once. The J gene is TRBJ1-6, the V gene TRBV5-1, with 7 bases matching TRBD1. The CDR3 loop spans 15 amino acids. Unmatched junction bases numbered 4, after V lost 0 bases and J lost 7 bases. Looked up from germline, CDR1 is SGHRS and CDR2 is YFSETQ. CDR3 residues: CASSLETGRNSPLHF. The DNA for the CDR3 is TGCGCCAGCAGCTTGGAGACAGGGCGCAATTCACCCCTCCACTTT.

The chain carries TRBV18 and TRBJ1-6, with D possibly TRBD1 on 5 matching bases. Trimming stripped 4 bases from V and 0 bases from J, with 10 bases between. Germline assignment: CDR1 KGHSH and CDR2 LQKENI. The CDR3 runs 16 residues. CDR3 residues: CASSHDRNSYNSPLHF. The CDR3 region has the DNA TGTGCCAGCTCACACGACAGAAACTCCTATAATTCACCCCTCCACTTT.

The chain links TRBV5-6 to TRBJ1-5; 8 bases are shared with TRBD1. J was trimmed by 6 bases and V by 4 bases; bases with no gene match: 6. The germline CDR1 and CDR2 sequences are SGHDT and YYEEEE. The length of the CDR3 is 14 residues. This chain's CDR3 is CASSRTGYRQPQHF. The CDR3 nucleotides are TGTGCCAGCAGCCGGACAGGGTACCGTCAGCCCCAGCATTTT.

Here the CDR3 reads CASSPTGKNTGELFF. The CDR3 DNA sequence: TGTGCCAGCAGCCCGACAGGGAAGAACACCGGGGAGCTGTTTTTT. This chain uses TRBV6-1 with TRBJ2-2; TRBD1 matches 7 bases. CDR3 length equals 15 residues. V shed 6 bases, J shed 1 base, and the junction held 5 bases outside the gene matches. Germline values: CDR1 MNHNS, CDR2 SASEGT.

The chain joins TRBV6-5 to TRBJ2-1, with TRBD2 matching 9 bases. J gave up 5 bases and V 6 bases, and 5 bases lay outside the gene matches. CDR3 length equals 14 residues. Germline loops: CDR1 MNHEY, CDR2 SVGAGI. CDR3 in DNA: TGTGCCAGCAGGACCGGGACTAGCCACAATGAGCAGTTCTTC. Amino acids: CASRTGTSHNEQFF.

The rearrangement uses TRBV7-9 and TRBJ1-1; possible D gene TRBD1, 5 bases. Deletions cut 5 bases from V and 6 bases from J, with 7 bases between. CDR3 length: 11 amino acids. The germline V gene has CDR1 SEHNR and CDR2 FQNEAQ (reference sequence). The CDR3 DNA sequence: TGTGCCAGCAGCAGACAGCCTGAAGCTTTCTTT. Its protein is CASSRQPEAFF. Full variable domain (missing parts from reference TRBV7-9 and TRBJ1-1): DTGVSQNPRHKITKRGQNVTFRCDPISEHNRLYWYRQTLGQGPEFLTYFQNEAQLEKSRLLSDRFSAERPKGSFSTLEIQRTEQGDSAMYLCASSRQPEAFFGQGTRLTVV.

V and J are TRBV20-1 and TRBJ1-2; D unclear. V gave up 2 bases and J gave up 3 bases, with 4 bases separating them. Germline values: CDR1 DFQATT, CDR2 SNEGSKA (reference sequence). This CDR3 contains 11 residues. The CDR3 region is CSARQDYGYTF. The CDR3 bases are TGCAGTGCTAGACAGGACTATGGCTACACCTTC.

The chain has TRBV5-6 and TRBJ1-5; D is undetermined. The CDR3 consists of 16 residues. With 2 bases removed from V and 0 bases from J, the gap between germline ends came to 12 bases. Per germline, CDR1 SGHDT and CDR2 YYEEEE. In nucleotides, the CDR3 is TGTGCCAGCAGCTTAAATTTAGCTGGTAGCAATCAGCCCCAGCATTTT. Translation gives CASSLNLAGSNQPQHF.

The chain combines TRBV2 with TRBJ1-5; weak D call: TRBD1 (5 bases). The CDR3 has 15 amino acids. The germline gives CDR1 SNHLY, CDR2 FYNNEI. Trimming left V 0 bases short and J 7 bases short, with 13 bases between. CDR3 protein: CASSEAEGMRQPQHF. The CDR3 DNA reads TGTGCCAGCAGTGAAGCGGAGGGGATGAGGCAGCCCCAGCATTTT.

The chain joins TRBV7-9 to TRBJ2-2; 9 bases fit TRBD2. The CDR3 sequence is 16 residues long. V lost 5 bases and J lost 3; bases outside the gene matches: 7. Germline V CDR1 and CDR2: SEHNR, FQNEAQ (reference sequence). The CDR3 reads CASSTGLARYTGELFF. DNA for the CDR3: TGTGCCAGCAGCACCGGACTAGCGAGGTACACCGGGGAGCTGTTTTTT.

The chain carries TRBV27 and TRBJ2-1; 9 bases are a match to TRBD2. The V and J ends lost 3 bases and 1 base, in that order; junction bases with no gene match: 7. The length of the CDR3 is 17 residues. The germline CDR1 and CDR2 sequences are MNHEY and SMNVEV (reference sequence). The CDR3 loop is CASSFISLAGSYNEQFF. CDR3 DNA sequence: TGTGCCAGCAGTTTTATATCGCTAGCGGGGTCCTACAATGAGCAGTTCTTC.

The chain is built from TRBV7-9 and TRBJ1-4, with TRBD1 as a possible D gene (6 bases). Germline V lookup: CDR1 SEHNR, CDR2 FQNEAQ (reference sequence). Trimming removed 4 bases from V and 8 bases from J, with 14 bases in between. The CDR3 runs to 14 residues. This chain's CDR3 is CASSSPGVGEKLFF. CDR3 sequence (DNA): TGTGCCAGCAGCTCCCCAGGGGTGGGGGAAAAACTGTTTTTT. The whole variable domain, remainder taken from reference TRBV7-9 and TRBJ1-4, is DTGVSQNPRHKITKRGQNVTFRCDPISEHNRLYWYRQTLGQGPEFLTYFQNEAQLEKSRLLSDRFSAERPKGSFSTLEIQRTEQGDSAMYLCASSSPGVGEKLFFGSGTQLSVL.

This chain connects TRBV28 to TRBJ1-3; 8 nucleotides agree with TRBD1. This CDR3 comprises 18 residues. Germline V gene sequence: CDR1 MDHEN, CDR2 SYDVKM. Trimming cost V 5 bases and J 0 bases; bases outside gene matches: 12. CDR3 DNA: TGTGCCAGCAGTCTAGACGTGGACAGGGACGACTCTGGAAACACCATATATTTT. Protein: CASSLDVDRDDSGNTIYF.

The chain is built from TRBV19 and TRBJ2-1; 9 positions match TRBD1. The V and J ends lost 6 bases and 6 bases, in that order; junction bases with no gene match: 9. Germline CDR1 and CDR2: LNHDA and SQIVND (reference sequence). The CDR3 has 15 residues. Here the CDR3 reads CASSPGTGLANEQFF. The CDR3, as DNA: TGTGCCAGTAGCCCCGGGACAGGGCTGGCCAATGAGCAGTTCTTC.

CDR3 bases: TGTGCCAGCAGCGTGAGGGATTACTGGGAGACCCAGTACTTC. Translated: CASSVRDYWETQYF. This rearrangement joins TRBV9 to TRBJ2-5; D is perhaps TRBD2 (5 bases). With 2 bases removed from V and 5 bases from J, the gap between germline ends came to 13 bases. CDR3 length: 14 residues. The germline CDR1 and CDR2 sequences are SGDLS and YYNGEE.

The chain's CDR3 is CASSQGGGASGELFF. In DNA, the CDR3 is TGTGCCAGTAGCCAAGGGGGAGGGGCCAGCGGGGAGCTGTTTTTT. The V and J genes are TRBV19 and TRBJ2-2; D might be TRBD2 (7 bases). Trimming pared 6 bases from V and 7 bases from J, leaving 18 bases between. The CDR3 is 15 amino acids. Germline V lookup: CDR1 LNHDA, CDR2 SQIVND (reference sequence).

The V call is TRBV19, the J call TRBJ1-5; D is perhaps TRBD1 (6 bases). Deletions cut 7 bases from V and 1 base from J, with 14 bases between. Germline V gene lookup returns CDR1 LNHDA and CDR2 SQIVND (reference sequence). This CDR3 region has 15 residues. The CDR3 nucleotides read TGTGCCAGTACCACCGGGACAAGGAGCAATCAGCCCCAGCATTTT. Protein sequence: CASTTGTRSNQPQHF. The full variable domain, rest sourced from reference TRBV19 and TRBJ1-5, is DGGITQSPKYLFRKEGQNVTLSCEQNLNHDAMYWYRQDPGQGLRLIYYSQIVNDFQKGDIAEGYSVSREKKESFPLTVTSAQKNPTAFYLCASTTGTRSNQPQHFGDGTRLSIL.

CDR3 amino acids: CASSPRPREEQFF. As DNA, the CDR3 is TGTGCCAGCAGCCCCAGGCCCCGGGAGGAGCAGTTCTTC. J is TRBJ2-1 and V is TRBV27; tentatively, D is TRBD2 (6 bases). CDR1 is MNHEY, CDR2 SMNVEV, per germline (reference sequence). This CDR3 contains 13 residues. Trimming cost V 6 bases and J 10 bases, with 16 bases left between them.

This clone was counted once. This sequence joins TRBV27 and TRBJ2-7, with TRBD2 as a possible D gene (5 bases). Trimming removed 2 bases from V and 6 bases from J, with 11 bases in between. The CDR3 is 13 amino acids. Germline assignment: CDR1 MNHEY and CDR2 SMNVEV (reference sequence). CDR3 residues: CASSLGRRSEQYF. The CDR3 coding sequence is TGTGCCAGCAGTTTAGGGAGACGATCCGAGCAGTACTTC.

The rearrangement joins TRBV6-5 to TRBJ2-1; 8 bases align to TRBD1. The CDR3 loop spans 14 amino acids. Trimming cost V 2 bases and J 8 bases; bases outside gene matches: 5. Germline CDR1 and CDR2: MNHEY and SVGAGI. The CDR3 coding sequence is TGTGCCAGCAGTTACAACACAGGGGGAGATGAGCAGTTCTTC. Its translation: CASSYNTGGDEQFF.

The rearrangement uses TRBV19 and TRBJ2-3; D remains ambiguous. CDR1 LNHDA and CDR2 SQIVND come from the germline V gene (reference sequence). The length of the CDR3 is 14 residues. V lost 1 base to trimming and J lost 6 bases, with 11 bases between them. The CDR3 here is CASSIGRPQDTQYF. CDR3 DNA: TGTGCCAGTAGTATAGGGAGACCCCAGGATACGCAGTATTTT.